The text below deals with one T cell receptor beta chain. What it recognizes is unknown. Assay used: immunoSEQ multiplex PCR; TCRdb lists only in-frame clones, some missing. Found here are about 350,000 clones, about 90% of them singletons; the top ten hold 3.9%. This record belongs to a study of Ad26.COV2.S vaccination and SARS-CoV-2 variants. Study-wide points: Breadth measured for non-spike TCRs was similar across vaccine and placebo recipients. Spike-specific CD8+ and CD4+ T cell responses reportedly showed substantial breadth after vaccination. Relative to placebo recipients, vaccine recipients exhibited elevated spike-specific TCR breadth.

The CDR3 covers 19 residues. Trimming took 6 bases from V and 0 from J; bases not matched to a gene: 11. Germline CDR1 LNHDA, CDR2 SQIVND (reference sequence). This receptor was identified in a human donor who had recovered from COVID-19. The chain joins TRBV19 to TRBJ2-6, with 10 bases lining up with TRBD2. The input for sequencing was peripheral blood, taken after recovery from COVID-19. The CDR3 is CASSTLAGGLHSGANVLTF. CDR3 sequence (DNA): TGTGCCAGTAGCACATTAGCGGGGGGACTCCACTCTGGGGCCAACGTCCTGACTTTC.